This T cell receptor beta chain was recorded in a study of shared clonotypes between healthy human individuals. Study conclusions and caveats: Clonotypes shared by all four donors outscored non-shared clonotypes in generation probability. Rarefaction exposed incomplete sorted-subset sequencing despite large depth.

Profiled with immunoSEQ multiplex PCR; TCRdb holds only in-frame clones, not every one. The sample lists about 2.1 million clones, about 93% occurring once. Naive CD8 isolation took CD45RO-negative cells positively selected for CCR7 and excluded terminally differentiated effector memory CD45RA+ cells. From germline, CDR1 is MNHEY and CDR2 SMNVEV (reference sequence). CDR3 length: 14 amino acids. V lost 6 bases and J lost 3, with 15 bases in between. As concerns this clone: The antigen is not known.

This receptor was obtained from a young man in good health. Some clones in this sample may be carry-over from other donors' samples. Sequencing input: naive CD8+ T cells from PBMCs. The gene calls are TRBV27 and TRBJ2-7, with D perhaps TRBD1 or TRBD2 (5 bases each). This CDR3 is CASSHAGANYEQYF. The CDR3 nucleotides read TGTGCCAGCAGCCACGCCGGGGCCAACTACGAGCAGTACTTC.